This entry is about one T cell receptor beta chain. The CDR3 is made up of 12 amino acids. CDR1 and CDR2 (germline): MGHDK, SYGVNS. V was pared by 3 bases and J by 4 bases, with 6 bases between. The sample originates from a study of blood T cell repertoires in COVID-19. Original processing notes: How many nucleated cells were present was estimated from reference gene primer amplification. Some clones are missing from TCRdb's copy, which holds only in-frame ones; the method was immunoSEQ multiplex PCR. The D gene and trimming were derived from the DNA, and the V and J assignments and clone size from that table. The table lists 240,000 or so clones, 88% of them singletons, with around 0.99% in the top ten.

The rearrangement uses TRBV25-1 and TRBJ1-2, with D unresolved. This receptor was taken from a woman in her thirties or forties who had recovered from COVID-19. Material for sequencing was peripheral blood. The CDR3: CASSDSPYGYTF. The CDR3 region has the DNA TGTGCCAGCAGTGACAGTCCCTATGGCTACACCTTC.